This TCR beta chain was sequenced for a study of T cells in localized non-small cell lung cancer. Sequencing was performed with immunoSEQ multiplex PCR; in TCRdb, only in-frame clones are kept and a portion is missing. The sample shows about 41,000 clones, around nine tenths of them seen only once. For this clone: The antigen is undetermined.

Germline CDR1 is SGDLS and CDR2 is YYNGEE. J was trimmed by 0 bases and V by 0 bases; bases with no gene match: 6. This CDR3 comprises 16 residues. The study's findings and limits: The study linked higher blood T cell density to longer overall survival. One tumor region alone was sequenced, and heterogeneity therefore remains possible.

Specimen: peripheral blood, collected before any cancer treatment. The receptor was isolated from a female donor older than 55 with stage I squamous cell lung carcinoma. The chain employs TRBV9 and TRBJ2-7; 7 positions match TRBD2. The CDR3 DNA sequence: TGTGCCAGCAGCGTAGGGCTAGCGGAGAGCTCCTACGAGCAGTACTTC. This translates into CASSVGLAESSYEQYF.